This T cell receptor beta chain was recovered during a study of T cells expressing NK-cell markers. From the 5' RACE reads, TCRdb lists one entry per CDR3 protein and no DNA. The specimen's table records 500,000 or so distinct CDR3 sequences. The CDR3 extends over 15 amino acids. CDR1 and CDR2 (germline): KGHSH, LQKENI. J is TRBJ2-7 and V is TRBV18; checking the TCRdb D call of TRBD1 is not possible without DNA. The origin of this receptor is a man between 18 and 29 years old in good health. Sequencing input: blood T cells: a sorted CD56 or NKG2C T cell subset, CD4+ or CD8+ T cells, or bulk PBMC T cells (not recorded which). This chain's CDR3 is CATAEPGQTSYEQYF.